A single sample is the source of the 3 T cell receptor beta chains below, sequenced in a study of T cells after somatic rescue of genetic block. Assay used: immunoSEQ multiplex PCR; TCRdb lists only in-frame clones, some missing. The sample has 15,000 or so clones; about 71% are singletons. The sample was peripheral blood mononuclear cells (PBMCs). The receptors come from a boy younger than 18.

The rearrangement links TRBV19 to TRBJ1-6, with TRBD1 identical over 10 bases. The V gene end was trimmed by 7 bases and the J gene end by 3 bases; junction bases not matched to a gene: 6. The germline V gene has CDR1 LNHDA and CDR2 SQIVND (reference sequence). CDR3 length equals 16 residues. The CDR3 coding sequence is TGTGCCAGTACCCCCCGGGACAGGGGCTATAATTCACCCCTCCACTTT. Amino acid sequence: CASTPRDRGYNSPLHF.

The V and J genes are TRBV28 and TRBJ1-6, with unresolved D. The CDR3 extends over 13 amino acids. Germline V gene data show CDR1 as MDHEN and CDR2 as SYDVKM. Trimming cost V 2 bases and J 11 bases, with 10 bases left between them. The DNA for the CDR3 is TGTGCCAGCAGTTTAAAGAAGGTTCCACCCCTCCACTTT. It encodes CASSLKKVPPLHF.

The V call is TRBV14, the J call TRBJ2-1, with D unresolved. Trimming cost V 4 bases and J 0 bases, with 4 bases left between them. The CDR3 has 13 residues. The germline gives CDR1 SGHDN, CDR2 FVKESK. Written as DNA, the CDR3 is TGTGCCAGCAGCCGTAGCTCCTACAATGAGCAGTTCTTC. As protein: CASSRSSYNEQFF.